This T cell receptor (beta chain) emerged from a study of radiotherapy plus CTLA-4 blockade in lung cancer. General study results and limits: TCR clones originating in tumors grew in number in blood after radiotherapy plus ipilimumab.

Ipilimumab-mediated CTLA-4 blockade plus focal radiation was given to patients having chemo-refractory metastatic non-small-cell lung cancer. Trimming shortened V by 1 base and J by 1 base, and 3 bases separated the two germline ends. Germline loops: CDR1 SGDLS, CDR2 YYNGEE. This CDR3 has 14 amino acids. With regard to this clone: The antigen is unknown.

Here immunoSEQ multiplex PCR was the method, and the copy in TCRdb shows in-frame clones only, minus some. The sample lists around 110,000 clones, over 80% occurring once. The sequence derives from a human donor with non-small cell lung cancer that progressed on radiotherapy plus ipilimumab. J is TRBJ2-6 and V is TRBV9; D not certain. Sequenced here: peripheral blood, sampled from a patient treated with radiotherapy plus ipilimumab. This chain's CDR3 is CASSVRSGANVLTF. DNA of the CDR3: TGTGCCAGCAGCGTACGATCTGGGGCCAACGTCCTGACTTTC.